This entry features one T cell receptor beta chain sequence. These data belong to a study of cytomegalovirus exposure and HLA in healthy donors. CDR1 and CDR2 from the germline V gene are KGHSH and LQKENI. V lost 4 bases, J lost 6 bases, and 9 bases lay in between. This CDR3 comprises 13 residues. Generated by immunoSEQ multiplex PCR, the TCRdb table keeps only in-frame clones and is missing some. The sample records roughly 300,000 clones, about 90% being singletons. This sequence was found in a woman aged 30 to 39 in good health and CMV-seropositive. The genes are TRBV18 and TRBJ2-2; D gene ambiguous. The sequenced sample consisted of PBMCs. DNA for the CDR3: TGTGCCAGCTCACATTTGGCCCCCGGGGAGCTGTTTTTT. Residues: CASSHLAPGELFF.